The 13 T cell receptor beta chains listed next were all sequenced from one sample in a study of regulatory T cells in long-lasting Graves disease. Noted time point: newly diagnosed GD, antithyroid drugs for less than 3 months. With RNA extracted from PBMCs as input, the TCR library was made. Investigators prepared the TCR beta libraries by applying iRepertoire HTBI primers and Arm-PCR of CDR3 regions. TCRdb independently ran MiXCR on the multiplex PCR reads; one entry per CDR3 protein. This sample has about 200,000 distinct CDR3 sequences; about 19% occur once, and the top ten carry 12%. This sample was shared with a second study, whose subject was T cells in Graves' hyperthyroidism and ophthalmopathy.

The source material was peripheral blood mononuclear cells (PBMCs), sampled at new diagnosis, from a patient treated with antithyroid drugs. The origin of the receptors is a woman between 25 and 40 years old with Graves disease.

This clonotype was picked up a small number of times. This chain joins TRBV7-8 and TRBJ2-7; a possible D gene is TRBD2 (6 bases). V was trimmed by 4 bases and J by 0 bases, leaving 13 bases between them. The CDR3 has 15 amino acids. Germline V gene sequence: CDR1 SGHVS, CDR2 FQNEAQ. CDR3 bases: TGTGCCAGCAGCTCCGGGACTGGGAGCTCCTACGAGCAGTACTTC. Translating it yields CASSSGTGSSYEQYF.

This clonotype was counted ten times or more. The chain couples TRBV9 to TRBJ2-1; TRBD2 aligns across 13 bases. The length of the CDR3 is 17 residues. Germline V gene sequence: CDR1 SGDLS, CDR2 YYNGEE. The V and J ends lost 2 bases and 8 bases, in that order; junction bases with no gene match: 10. The CDR3: CASSVGHTSGGVDEQFF. The CDR3 DNA reads as TGTGCCAGCAGCGTCGGTCACACTAGCGGGGGGGTAGATGAGCAGTTCTTC.

The chain couples TRBV19 to TRBJ2-1, with D maybe TRBD1 (5 bases). Germline CDR1 is LNHDA and CDR2 is SQIVND (reference sequence). V lost 1 base, J lost 7 bases, and 14 bases lay in between. The length of the CDR3 is 15 residues. The CDR3 is CASSIGQGSRNEQFF. The DNA of the CDR3 is TGTGCCAGTAGTATAGGTCAGGGATCTAGGAATGAGCAGTTCTTC.

This clonotype was seen at least ten times. In nucleotides, the CDR3 is TGTGCCAGCAGCTCCACCCGGGACACAATTCAGCCCCAGCATTTT. It is translated as CASSSTRDTIQPQHF. The rearrangement uses TRBV7-9 and TRBJ1-5, with a possible D match to TRBD1 (6 bases). Germline CDR1 reads SEHNR; CDR2 reads FQNEAQ (reference sequence). The V and J ends lost 4 bases and 6 bases respectively, with 16 bases between them. The CDR3 runs to 15 residues.

This clonotype has a count of ten or more. This rearrangement joins TRBV6-5 to TRBJ2-1; no definite D call. The length of the CDR3 is 17 residues. Germline V gives CDR1 MNHEY, CDR2 SVGAGI. V dropped 2 bases and J dropped 0 bases, with 14 bases sitting between them. Here the CDR3 DNA reads TGTGCCAGCAGTTACCCACCTGACCGAAGCTCCTACAATGAGCAGTTCTTC. As protein: CASSYPPDRSSYNEQFF.

This clonotype was recorded at least ten times. J is TRBJ2-7 and V is TRBV6-2 or TRBV6-3; 15 bases fit TRBD2. After removal of 5 bases from V and 6 bases from J, the junction contained 5 bases not matched to a gene. The V gene's germline CDR1 is MNHEY and CDR2 SVGEGT. The CDR3 consists of 15 residues. CDR3 residues: CASSERTSGGAEQYF. The CDR3, as DNA: TGTGCCAGCAGTGAAAGGACTAGCGGGGGGGCCGAGCAGTACTTC.

This clonotype came up many times. V usage is TRBV19 and J usage is TRBJ1-6; TRBD1 might be the D (6 bases). The germline gives CDR1 LNHDA, CDR2 SQIVND (reference sequence). Trimming shortened V by 7 bases and J by 6 bases, and 13 bases separated the two germline ends. This CDR3 comprises 14 residues. Here the CDR3 reads CASKGGNFNSPLHF. Here the CDR3 DNA reads TGTGCCAGTAAAGGGGGAAATTTTAATTCACCCCTCCACTTT. Full variable domain (remainder filled in from reference TRBV19 and TRBJ1-6): DGGITQSPKYLFRKEGQNVTLSCEQNLNHDAMYWYRQDPGQGLRLIYYSQIVNDFQKGDIAEGYSVSREKKESFPLTVTSAQKNPTAFYLCASKGGNFNSPLHFGNGTRLTVT.

This clonotype has a handful of counts. A clone one base away is much larger, so this may be a read error. The chain uses TRBV30 and TRBJ1-2; D remains ambiguous. The germline gives CDR1 GTSNPN, CDR2 SVGIG (reference sequence). The CDR3 spans 11 residues. The DNA of the CDR3 is TGTGCCTGGAGCACCCTCTATGGCCACACCTTC. It encodes CAWSTLYGHTF. Based on the CDR3 plus reference TRBV30 and TRBJ1-2, the full variable domain is SQTIHQWPATLVQPVGSPLSLECTVEGTSNPNLYWYRQAAGRGLQLLFYSVGIGQISSEVPQNLSASRPQDRQFILSSKKLLLSDSGFYLCAWSTLYGHTFGSGTRLTVV.

This clonotype was detected once. The chain employs TRBV11-2 and TRBJ2-1; perhaps TRBD2 as D (6 bases). This CDR3 region has 15 residues. The V gene lost 0 bases and the J gene lost 8 bases, with 14 bases spanning the gap. Germline V gene sequence: CDR1 SGHAT, CDR2 FQNNGV. The DNA for the CDR3 is TGTGCCAGCAGCTTAGATCTCCGACTAGGGGATGAGCAGTTCTTC. Residues: CASSLDLRLGDEQFF.

This clonotype was seen at least ten times. V gene TRBV7-8 combines with J gene TRBJ2-4; 9 bases map to TRBD1. Germline-derived CDR1 and CDR2 are SGHVS and FQNEAQ. The junction had 10 bases not matched to a gene; V was cut back by 5 bases and J by 8 bases. There are 15 residues in the CDR3. The CDR3 spells CASSEADRGWDIQYF. The CDR3 region has the DNA TGTGCCAGCAGCGAAGCGGACAGGGGCTGGGACATTCAGTACTTC.

The rearrangement links TRBV2 to TRBJ1-1, with TRBD1 matching over 9 bases. V dropped 4 bases and J dropped 3; count of bases not matched to a gene: 3. The CDR3 is 14 residues long. In germline, CDR1 is SNHLY, CDR2 FYNNEI. CDR3 nucleotide sequence: TGTGCCAGCAGTGGGACAGGGGACCACACTGAAGCTTTCTTT. Protein product: CASSGTGDHTEAFF.

The sample holds a few counts of this clonotype. The chain joins TRBV20-1 to TRBJ2-6, with D tentatively TRBD1 or TRBD2 (6 bases each). CDR3 length: 17 amino acids. Germline values: CDR1 DFQATT, CDR2 SNEGSKA (reference sequence). Trimming stripped 0 bases from V and 0 bases from J, with 12 bases between. The CDR3 sequence is CSARDRGPISGANVLTF. The CDR3 region has the DNA TGCAGTGCTAGAGATCGGGGGCCTATCTCTGGGGCCAACGTCCTGACTTTC.

At least ten counts were recorded for this clonotype. This rearrangement joins TRBV30 to TRBJ1-2; D may be TRBD1 (5 bases). The CDR3 is 15 amino acids. With 3 bases removed from V and 8 bases from J, the gap between germline ends came to 22 bases. Germline V gene lookup returns CDR1 GTSNPN and CDR2 SVGIG (reference sequence). In nucleotides, the CDR3 is TGTGCCTGGAGGCCCCGGGGAGGGACCGGCACCGGCTACACCTTC. Amino acids: CAWRPRGGTGTGYTF. Together with reference TRBV30 and TRBJ1-2, the CDR3 gives the full variable domain: SQTIHQWPATLVQPVGSPLSLECTVEGTSNPNLYWYRQAAGRGLQLLFYSVGIGQISSEVPQNLSASRPQDRQFILSSKKLLLSDSGFYLCAWRPRGGTGTGYTFGSGTRLTVV.